The 10 T cell receptor beta chains below all came from one sample that was sequenced in a study of blood T cell repertoires in COVID-19. TCRdb's copy holds only in-frame clones and misses some; the assay was immunoSEQ multiplex PCR. Among about 160,000 clones, approximately 86% were seen once, and the ten largest hold roughly 0.53%. The sequencing input was peripheral blood. These receptors were collected from a man in his 60s with COVID-19, enrolled during active disease.

J is TRBJ2-3 and V is TRBV11-2; 11 bases map to TRBD2. There are 18 residues in the CDR3. V shed 4 bases, J shed 1 base, and the junction held 10 bases outside the gene matches. From germline, CDR1 is SGHAT and CDR2 FQNNGV. In nucleotides, the CDR3 is TGTGCCAGCAGCTCGGCCCTACTAGCGGGAGAGGGCACAGATACGCAGTATTTT. It translates to CASSSALLAGEGTDTQYF.

V and J are TRBV4-2 and TRBJ2-7, with 8 bases identical to TRBD2. The J call may not be correct, given that the DNA end is closer to TRBJ2-5. Germline-derived CDR1 and CDR2 are LGHNA and YNFKEQ. This CDR3 has 16 amino acids. CDR3 nucleotides: TGTGCCAGCAGCCAAGAAGCCAGCGGGAGTGGGGAGACCCAGTACTTC. As protein: CASSQEASGSGETQYF.

V and J are TRBV20-1 and TRBJ2-7; 9 nucleotides match TRBD1. Germline loops: CDR1 DFQATT, CDR2 SNEGSKA (reference sequence). The CDR3 consists of 14 residues. J gave up 5 bases and V 3 bases, and 8 bases lay outside the gene matches. The CDR3 protein is CSASWGQGVDEQYF. DNA of the CDR3: TGCAGTGCTAGTTGGGGACAGGGTGTAGACGAGCAGTACTTC.

The chain has TRBV7-3 and TRBJ2-3; 8 nucleotides align to TRBD2. V lost 5 bases, J lost 10 bases, and 11 bases stayed unmatched. Germline V gene data show CDR1 as SGHTA and CDR2 as FQGTGA. CDR3 size: 14 residues. The CDR3 here is CASSPNPGLEAQYF. In DNA, the CDR3 is TGTGCCAGCAGCCCAAACCCGGGACTAGAAGCGCAGTATTTT.

This rearrangement joins TRBV3-1 (or the pseudogene TRBV3-2) to TRBJ1-1; TRBD1 agrees at 8 bases. Germline V gives CDR1 LGHDT, CDR2 YNNKEL (reference sequence). The CDR3 loop spans 14 amino acids. V shed 0 bases, J shed 3 bases, and the junction held 0 bases outside the gene matches. CDR3 in amino acids: CASSQEQGDTEAFF. The CDR3 DNA is TGTGCCAGCAGCCAAGAACAGGGGGACACTGAAGCTTTCTTT.

The genes are TRBV19 and TRBJ1-1; TRBD1 matches at 8 bases. Germline CDR1 is LNHDA and CDR2 is SQIVND (reference sequence). This CDR3 has 16 residues. Trimming cost V 7 bases and J 5 bases; bases outside gene matches: 15. This chain's CDR3 is CASTVGTQGAITEAFF. CDR3 nucleotide sequence: TGTGCCAGTACCGTTGGTACCCAGGGGGCGATTACTGAAGCTTTCTTT. Full variable domain (outside the CDR3, taken from reference TRBV19 and TRBJ1-1): DGGITQSPKYLFRKEGQNVTLSCEQNLNHDAMYWYRQDPGQGLRLIYYSQIVNDFQKGDIAEGYSVSREKKESFPLTVTSAQKNPTAFYLCASTVGTQGAITEAFFGQGTRLTVV.

This chain uses TRBV19 with TRBJ1-3; D gene unclear. The V end was cut by 7 bases, the J end by 0 bases, with 16 bases between. Germline loops: CDR1 LNHDA, CDR2 SQIVND (reference sequence). This CDR3 has 16 residues. The chain's CDR3 is CASTSNLGLSGNTIYF. CDR3 nucleotide sequence: TGTGCCAGTACCTCAAACCTCGGACTCTCTGGAAACACCATATATTTT.

The V gene is TRBV19, the J gene TRBJ1-5; 10 nucleotides line up with TRBD1. Germline CDR1 is LNHDA and CDR2 is SQIVND (reference sequence). Trimming cost V 4 bases and J 6 bases; bases outside gene matches: 6. The CDR3 totals 15 residues. The CDR3 protein is CASSTGDRGRQPQHF. DNA of the CDR3: TGTGCCAGTAGTACTGGGGACAGGGGCCGTCAGCCCCAGCATTTT.

J is TRBJ1-2 and V is TRBV19; D is perhaps TRBD1 (5 bases). The CDR3 length is 16 residues. Deletions cut 3 bases from V and 4 bases from J, with 18 bases between. Germline CDR1 is LNHDA and CDR2 is SQIVND (reference sequence). The CDR3 bases are TGTGCCAGTAGTATCTCGCAGGGCGATCCCTCCTATGGCTACACCTTC. This codes for CASSISQGDPSYGYTF.

The J gene is TRBJ2-1, the V gene TRBV11-3; 7 nucleotides agree with TRBD1. J gave up 5 bases and V 1 base, and 5 bases lay outside the gene matches. CDR1 and CDR2 (germline): SGHNT, YENEEA. CDR3 length equals 15 residues. The CDR3 coding sequence is TGTGCCAGCAGCTTAGCTGGGACAGAAGACAATGAGCAGTTCTTC. This sequence encodes CASSLAGTEDNEQFF.